A selection of T cell receptor beta chains follows, all from one sample in a study of cytomegalovirus exposure and HLA in healthy donors. Profiled with immunoSEQ multiplex PCR; TCRdb holds only in-frame clones, not every one. The repertoire holds about 160,000 clones, with approximately 80% as singletons. The specimen was PBMCs. The source is a woman younger than 45 in good health and CMV-seropositive. The CDR3 runs from the conserved cysteine through the conserved F or W.

V gene	J gene	CDR3 protein
TRBV9	TRBJ1-2	CASSVQVSNYGYTF
TRBV19	TRBJ2-3	CASNQRGTSTDTQYF
TRBV7-2	TRBJ1-2	CASSSRGYYGYTF
TRBV7-3	TRBJ2-3	CASSRTSTDTQYF
TRBV5-1	TRBJ1-5	CASSWGTAGSDQPQHF
TRBV6-5	TRBJ1-6	CASNTDRGSPLHF
TRBV5-8	TRBJ2-7	CASSQPPRGSYEQYF
TRBV20-1	TRBJ1-1	CSARDWAEAFF
TRBV4-3	TRBJ1-5	CASSQDQPGTGSNQPQHF
TRBV4-3	TRBJ2-5	CASSQGPYSGETQYF
TRBV2	TRBJ2-7	CASIGTGTYEQYF
TRBV14	TRBJ1-2	CASSQENTYGYTF
TRBV13	TRBJ2-3	CASSLGRAGGRDTQYF
TRBV4-1	TRBJ2-5	CASSQGTGAVETQYF
TRBV6-6	TRBJ1-6	CASSPSGTPNSPLHF
TRBV9	TRBJ2-1	CASSALVPRQGANEQFF
TRBV11-2	TRBJ1-2	CASSLGQPTNYGYTF
TRBV10-3	TRBJ1-2	CATWTGGPSPYGYTF
TRBV7-2	TRBJ1-6	CASSLRPGGSYNSPLHF
TRBV4-3	TRBJ1-2	CASSQDSVRGYTF
TRBV7-2	TRBJ2-5	CASSFRGGETQYF
TRBV5-6	TRBJ2-3	CASSLVSGYDTDTQYF
TRBV7-8	TRBJ2-4	CASSLDRGYQYF
TRBV7-2	TRBJ1-2	CASSPHMGQGYGYTF
TRBV7-9	TRBJ2-5	CASSRDSLMETQYF
TRBV7-2	TRBJ1-6	CASSPPPWLGSPLHF
TRBV7-2	TRBJ2-7	CASSPITSSGEQYF
TRBV9	TRBJ1-2	CASSAETREETAGYTF
TRBV5-6	TRBJ2-3	CASRRTSSTDTQYF
TRBV7-2	TRBJ1-3	CASSLNRGNTIYF
TRBV5-6	TRBJ1-1	CASSPGTDPEAFF
TRBV4-2	TRBJ1-4	CASSQEGREKLFF
TRBV2	TRBJ2-3	CASTPVRSTDTQYF
TRBV19	TRBJ1-2	CASSIGTVRYYGYTF
TRBV11-2	TRBJ2-1	CASSLVPSPSSYNEQFF
TRBV6-4	TRBJ2-3	CASSDSESGSDTQYF